These T cell receptor beta chains were read from a single sample in a study of blood T cell repertoires in COVID-19. The data were produced by immunoSEQ multiplex PCR, yet TCRdb's version contains in-frame clones alone and is incomplete. This table has around 15,000 clones, roughly 87% appearing once. Specimen: peripheral blood. Receptors originate from a man between 50 and 59 years old with active COVID-19. Both conserved end residues are trimmed from each CDR3. Clone size is stated in some rows and not others, as once, few, many or a class when expanded.

NA	TRBV3-1/TRBV3-2	TRBJ1-1	ASSQVQGRGAF
NA	TRBV7-8	TRBJ1-5	ASSSWTGLNQPQH
NA	TRBV30	TRBJ2-7	AWRPGYEQY
NA	TRBV3-1/TRBV3-2	TRBJ2-7	ASSPDRSTYEQY
once	TRBV2	TRBJ2-1	ASSGATVATHNEQF
NA	TRBV7-8	TRBJ2-3	ASSPGREMADTQY
NA	TRBV28	TRBJ1-1	ASSLPTTGSGTEAF
NA	TRBV2	TRBJ1-5	ARGGAYSNQPQH
once	TRBV29-1	TRBJ2-1	SVGGGRYNEQF
once	TRBV13	TRBJ2-3	ASRTTGSTDTQY
NA	TRBV7-9	TRBJ1-3	ASSYTGEAGNTIY
NA	TRBV5-6	TRBJ2-5	ASIPRTSGKETQY
NA	TRBV27	TRBJ2-5	ASSLEGDRPQETQY
NA	TRBV28	TRBJ2-1	ATLTGTGLYNEQF
NA	TRBV11-2	TRBJ1-1	ASSRQGFTEAF
NA	TRBV9	TRBJ1-6	ASSGRQDNSPLH
NA	TRBV2	TRBJ2-7	ASSRSSYEQY
NA	TRBV15	TRBJ2-1	ATSRGGLALNSEQF
NA	TRBV9	TRBJ1-1	ASSATETTGGEAF
NA	TRBV19	TRBJ2-3	ASSTGTGVTDTQY
NA	TRBV6-2/TRBV6-3	TRBJ1-1	ASSYSHRGHQMNTEAF
NA	TRBV7-8	TRBJ1-4	ASSSGQKLNEKLF
few	TRBV2	TRBJ1-2	ASSEVLSYGYT
NA	TRBV14	TRBJ2-3	ASSQAGSRTDTQY
NA	TRBV6-2/TRBV6-3	TRBJ2-7	ASSFLAGEPYEQY
NA	TRBV11-3	TRBJ1-1	ASSSQGKDTEAF
NA	TRBV3-1/TRBV3-2	TRBJ1-2	ASSLQGSGSGYT
NA	TRBV6-1	TRBJ2-2	ASSEVGRGELF
NA	TRBV18	TRBJ1-1	ASSPGLRLNTEAF
NA	TRBV11-1	TRBJ1-2	ASSLDALTGGGYT
once	TRBV28	TRBJ1-1	ASSWGGRGLEAF
NA	TRBV24-1	TRBJ1-2	ATSPGTVYGYT
NA	TRBV28	TRBJ2-5	ASTTTGGGKQETQY
NA	TRBV5-1	TRBJ2-1	ASSLNQGLAGGNEQF